This entry describes one T cell receptor (beta chain). An input of roughly 0.45 to 1 ug of RNA was subjected to reverse transcription using random hexamers. TCRdb used MiXCR to reprocess the immunoSEQ multiplex PCR reads, holding one entry per CDR3 protein. The top ten clones hold roughly 0.13% of a sample with 200,000 to 250,000 distinct CDR3 sequences, 92% of them seen once. In germline, CDR1 is DFQATT, CDR2 SNEGSKA (reference sequence). The ends were cut back, 0 bases at V and 5 bases at J, with 20 bases in the middle. The CDR3 is 16 amino acids. This record belongs to a study of CD8 T cells in Susac syndrome.

Specimen: CD8+ T cells from PBMCs. This TCR came from a human donor with multiple sclerosis. The V and J genes are TRBV20-1 and TRBJ2-7; D ambiguous. DNA for the CDR3: TGCAGTGCTAGAGATATTAAGGGCCCCTCAGCCCACGAGCAGTACTTC. Its translation: CSARDIKGPSAHEQYF.